What follows describes a single T cell receptor (beta chain). The data belong to a study of shared clonotypes between healthy human individuals. V gave up 3 bases and J gave up 7 bases, with 16 bases separating them. The CDR3 consists of 16 residues. Looked up from germline, CDR1 is LNHNV and CDR2 is YYDKDF (reference sequence). Only in-frame clones appear in the TCRdb table, and some are missing; sequencing was by immunoSEQ multiplex PCR. The data contain a few million clones, roughly 92% of them singletons. This receptor was taken from a man aged 18 to 29 in good health. The specimen was naive CD4+ T cells sorted from blood. Specified subset: CD45RA+ positively selected. The rearrangement links TRBV15 to TRBJ1-6; no definite D call. This CDR3 reads CATSRIPNVGNSPLHF. The CDR3 DNA reads TGTGCCACCAGCAGGATCCCTAATGTGGGGAATTCACCCCTCCACTTT. Full variable domain (outside the CDR3, taken from reference TRBV15 and TRBJ1-6): DAMVIQNPRYQVTQFGKPVTLSCSQTLNHNVMYWYQQKSSQAPKLLFHYYDKDFNNEADTPDNFQSRRPNTSFCFLDIRSPGLGDTAMYLCATSRIPNVGNSPLHFGNGTRLTVT.